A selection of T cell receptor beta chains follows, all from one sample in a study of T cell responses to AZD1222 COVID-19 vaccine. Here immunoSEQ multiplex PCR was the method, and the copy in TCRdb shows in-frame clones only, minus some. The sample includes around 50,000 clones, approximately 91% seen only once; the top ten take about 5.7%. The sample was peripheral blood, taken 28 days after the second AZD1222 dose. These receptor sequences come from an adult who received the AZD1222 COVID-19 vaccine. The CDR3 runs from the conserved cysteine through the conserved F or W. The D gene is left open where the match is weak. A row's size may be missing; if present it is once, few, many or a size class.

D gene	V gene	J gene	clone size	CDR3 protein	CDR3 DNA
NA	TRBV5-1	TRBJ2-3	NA	CASSPWPGRGTDTQYF	TGCGCCAGCAGCCCCTGGCCAGGGCGGGGCACAGATACGCAGTATTTT
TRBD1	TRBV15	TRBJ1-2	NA	CATSRGGTGGIGGYTF	TGTGCCACCAGCAGAGGTGGGACAGGGGGAATAGGGGGCTACACCTTC
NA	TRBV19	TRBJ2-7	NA	CASSPSLAGYEQYF	TGTGCCAGTAGCCCCTCACTGGCCGGCTACGAGCAGTACTTC
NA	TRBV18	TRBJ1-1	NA	CASSPLIGVDTEAFF	TGTGCCAGCTCACCACTGATAGGGGTCGACACTGAAGCTTTCTTT
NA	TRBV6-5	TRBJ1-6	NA	CASAGLENSPLHF	TGTGCCAGCGCAGGACTTGAGAATTCACCCCTCCACTTT
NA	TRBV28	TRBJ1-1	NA	CASRPSLALKLMNTEAFF	TGTGCCAGCAGACCCAGCCTTGCGCTCAAGCTTATGAACACTGAAGCTTTCTTT
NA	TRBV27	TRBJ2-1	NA	CASSPQRFDEQFF	TGTGCCAGCAGTCCGCAAAGGTTCGATGAGCAGTTCTTC
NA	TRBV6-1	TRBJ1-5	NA	CASSEIGGSGNQPQHF	TGTGCCAGCAGTGAAATCGGGGGGTCGGGCAATCAGCCCCAGCATTTT
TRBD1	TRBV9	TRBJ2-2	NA	CASSHRDRRLPRTGELFF	TGTGCCAGCAGCCACCGGGACAGACGCCTCCCGAGGACCGGGGAGCTGTTTTTT
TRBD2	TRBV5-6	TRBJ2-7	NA	CASSGPGGGGPYEQYF	TGTGCCAGCAGCGGGCCCGGGGGGGGCGGCCCCTACGAGCAGTACTTC
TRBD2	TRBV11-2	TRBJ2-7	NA	CASSLGLGGEQYF	TGTGCCAGCAGCTTGGGACTAGGGGGTGAGCAGTACTTC
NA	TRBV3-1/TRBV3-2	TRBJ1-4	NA	CASSKPGGLNEKLFF	TGTGCCAGCAGTAAACCGGGGGGATTGAATGAAAAACTGTTTTTT
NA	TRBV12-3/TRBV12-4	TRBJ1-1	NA	CASSPGGSPAFF	TGTGCCAGCAGCCCCGGTGGGTCCCCAGCTTTCTTT
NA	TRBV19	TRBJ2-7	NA	CASSPITSSEQYF	TGTGCCAGTAGTCCGATCACTAGCTCCGAGCAGTACTTC
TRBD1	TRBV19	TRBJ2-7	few	CASTAGPDRARDEQYF	TGTGCCAGTACCGCCGGTCCTGACAGGGCAAGAGACGAGCAGTACTTC
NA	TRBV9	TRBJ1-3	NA	CASSAGHTGTGNTIYF	TGTGCCAGCAGCGCTGGGCACACGGGGACTGGAAACACCATATATTTT
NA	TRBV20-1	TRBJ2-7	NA	CSASMGVYEQYF	TGCAGTGCTAGTATGGGGGTCTACGAGCAGTACTTC
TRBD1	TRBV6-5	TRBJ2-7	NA	CASSPDRGSSYEQYF	TGTGCCAGCTCCCCGGACAGGGGGAGCTCCTACGAGCAGTACTTC
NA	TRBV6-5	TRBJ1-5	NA	CASATGYYSNQPQHF	TGTGCCAGCGCCACAGGGTACTATAGCAATCAGCCCCAGCATTTT
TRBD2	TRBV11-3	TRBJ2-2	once	CASSLALGGGTGELFF	TGTGCCAGCAGCTTAGCCCTTGGGGGGGGCACCGGGGAGCTGTTTTTT
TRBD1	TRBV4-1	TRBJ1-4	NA	CASSQRDRGIEKLFF	TGCGCCAGCAGCCAACGCGACAGGGGGATTGAAAAACTGTTTTTT
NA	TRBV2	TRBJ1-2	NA	CASSEQGPSGGYTF	TGTGCCAGCAGTGAACAGGGCCCTAGTGGGGGCTACACCTTC
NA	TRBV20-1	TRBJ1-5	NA	CSASNRFGQPQHF	TGCAGTGCTAGTAACAGGTTTGGGCAGCCCCAGCATTTT
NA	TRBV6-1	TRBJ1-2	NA	CASSEYGTASDGYTF	TGTGCCAGCAGTGAATACGGGACGGCTTCCGATGGCTACACCTTC
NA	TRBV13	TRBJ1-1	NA	CASSSSKRGNTEAFF	TGTGCCAGCAGCTCCTCAAAAAGGGGGAACACTGAAGCTTTCTTT
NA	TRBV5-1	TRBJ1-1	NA	CASSLYAVNTEAFF	TGCGCCAGCAGCTTGTACGCGGTGAACACTGAAGCTTTCTTT
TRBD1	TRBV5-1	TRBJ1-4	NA	CASSSLQGAANEKLFF	TGCGCCAGCAGCTCCTTACAGGGGGCGGCTAATGAAAAACTGTTTTTT
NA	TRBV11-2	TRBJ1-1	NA	CASSLDRMNTEAFF	TGTGCCAGCAGCTTAGACAGAATGAACACTGAAGCTTTCTTT
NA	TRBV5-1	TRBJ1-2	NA	CASSLGADPNYGYTF	TGCGCCAGCAGCTTGGGGGCAGATCCCAACTATGGCTACACCTTC
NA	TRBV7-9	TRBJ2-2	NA	CASGVGELFF	TGTGCCAGCGGCGTTGGGGAGCTGTTTTTT
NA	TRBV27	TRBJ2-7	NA	CASRQGWGSGEQYF	TGTGCCAGCAGGCAGGGATGGGGGTCTGGCGAGCAGTACTTC
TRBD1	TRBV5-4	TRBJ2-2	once	CASSLGQGAGELFF	TGTGCCAGCAGCTTGGGACAGGGCGCCGGGGAGCTGTTTTTT
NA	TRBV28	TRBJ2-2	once	CASSLVPGLGGELFF	TGTGCCAGCAGTTTAGTGCCCGGGCTCGGAGGGGAGCTGTTTTTT
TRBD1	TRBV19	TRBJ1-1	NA	CASSIETGGMNTEAFF	TGTGCCAGTAGTATAGAAACAGGGGGAATGAACACTGAAGCTTTCTTT
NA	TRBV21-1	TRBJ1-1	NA	CASSKPAENTEAFF	TGTGCCAGCAGCAAGCCGGCTGAGAACACTGAAGCTTTCTTT
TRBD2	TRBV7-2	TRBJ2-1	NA	CASSPQSGSGNEQFF	TGTGCCAGCAGCCCCCAAAGCGGGAGTGGGAATGAGCAGTTCTTC
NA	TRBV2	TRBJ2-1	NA	CASSEAPRGLHSNEQFF	TGTGCCAGCAGTGAAGCGCCCCGGGGACTCCATTCCAATGAGCAGTTCTTC
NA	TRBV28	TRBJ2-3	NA	CASSPDGRTDTQYF	TGTGCCAGCAGCCCTGACGGGCGAACAGATACGCAGTATTTT
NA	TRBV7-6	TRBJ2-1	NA	CASSPSGITYNEQFF	TGTGCCAGCAGCCCGTCGGGGATAACTTACAATGAGCAGTTCTTC
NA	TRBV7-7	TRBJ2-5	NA	CASSPGQIQETQYF	TGTGCCAGCAGCCCCGGACAGATCCAAGAGACCCAGTACTTC
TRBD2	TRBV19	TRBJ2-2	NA	CASRPGGPNTGELFF	TGTGCCAGTAGGCCGGGAGGGCCGAACACCGGGGAGCTGTTTTTT
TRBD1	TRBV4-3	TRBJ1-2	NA	CASSQDRGYGYTF	TGCGCCAGCAGCCAAGACAGGGGGTATGGCTACACCTTC
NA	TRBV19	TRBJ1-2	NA	CASSMLRDWNYGYTF	TGTGCCAGTAGTATGTTGAGGGATTGGAACTATGGCTACACCTTC
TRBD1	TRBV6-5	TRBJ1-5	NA	CASRPDRVDQPQHF	TGTGCCAGCAGACCCGACAGGGTAGATCAGCCCCAGCATTTT
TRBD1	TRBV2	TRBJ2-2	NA	CASRLGQANTGELFF	TGTGCCAGCAGGTTGGGACAGGCGAACACCGGGGAGCTGTTTTTT
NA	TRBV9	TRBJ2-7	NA	CASSVGASRGYEQYF	TGTGCCAGCAGCGTAGGAGCGAGTCGAGGGTACGAGCAGTACTTC
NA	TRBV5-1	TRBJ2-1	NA	CASSISGLLYNEQFF	TGCGCCAGCAGCATCTCGGGACTCCTCTACAATGAGCAGTTCTTC